These 9 T cell receptor beta chains were sequenced from one sample in a study of regulatory T cells in long-lasting Graves disease. Combining iRepertoire HTBI primers with Arm-PCR of CDR3 regions, the authors built TCR beta libraries. TCRdb re-called the multiplex PCR reads with MiXCR, one entry per CDR3 protein. Among roughly 610,000 distinct CDR3 sequences, around 15% were seen once, and the ten largest hold under 20%. Stated time point: newly diagnosed GD, antithyroid drugs for less than 3 months. Scientists built the TCR library using RNA that was extracted from PBMCs. A further study also used this sample, focusing on T cells in Graves' hyperthyroidism and ophthalmopathy.

The starting material was peripheral blood mononuclear cells (PBMCs), obtained at new diagnosis, from a patient treated with antithyroid drugs. Source of these receptors: a woman aged 25 to 45 with Graves disease.

This clonotype came up many times. The chain employs TRBV7-8 and TRBJ2-4; 9 nucleotides line up with TRBD2. Germline V gives CDR1 SGHVS, CDR2 FQNEAQ. V dropped 0 bases and J dropped 0; count of bases not matched to a gene: 3. This CDR3 has 17 amino acids. The CDR3 bases are TGTGCCAGCAGCTTAGCGCTAGCGGGACTAGCCAAAAACATTCAGTACTTC. Protein product: CASSLALAGLAKNIQYF. Using reference TRBV7-8 and TRBJ2-4 for the parts outside the CDR3, the full variable domain is GAGVSQSPRYKVAKRGQDVALRCDPISGHVSLFWYQQALGQGPEFLTYFQNEAQLDKSGLPSDRFFAERPEGSVSTLKIQRTQQEDSAVYLCASSLALAGLAKNIQYFGAGTRLSVL.

The chain employs TRBV30 and TRBJ1-3, with D unclear. Germline CDR1 GTSNPN, CDR2 SVGIG (reference sequence). This CDR3 contains 14 residues. Trimming removed 4 bases at V and 6 bases at J, with 16 bases between. The DNA of the CDR3 is TGTGCCTGGAAGTCAGACACTTCGACAAACACCATATATTTT. It translates to CAWKSDTSTNTIYF. The full variable domain, its missing parts supplied by reference TRBV30 and TRBJ1-3, is SQTIHQWPATLVQPVGSPLSLECTVEGTSNPNLYWYRQAAGRGLQLLFYSVGIGQISSEVPQNLSASRPQDRQFILSSKKLLLSDSGFYLCAWKSDTSTNTIYFGEGSWLTVV.

Many counts were recorded for this clonotype. CDR3 protein: CASSLVPLGAAAEAFF. The DNA for the CDR3 is TGTGCCAGCAGCTTAGTTCCCCTCGGGGCAGCAGCTGAAGCTTTCTTT. V is TRBV11-2 and J is TRBJ1-1; TRBD1 might be the D (5 bases). The germline V gene has CDR1 SGHAT and CDR2 FQNNGV. This CDR3 is 16 amino acids long. V lost 1 base to trimming and J lost 6 bases, with 18 bases between them.

This clonotype has only a few counts. CDR3 in DNA: TGTGCCAGCGGGCCTGAGATGGCAGGAGCCAATGAGCAGTTCTTC. This translates into CASGPEMAGANEQFF. The chain uses TRBV7-9 and TRBJ2-1; no definite D call. The V end lost 8 bases, the J end lost 6 bases, and 20 bases lay between the germline ends. Germline V gene data show CDR1 as SEHNR and CDR2 as FQNEAQ (reference sequence). This CDR3 contains 15 residues.

This clonotype came up once. This clone may be a read error of a much larger clone one base away. The chain joins TRBV30 to TRBJ2-5; no reliable D call. CDR1 is GTSNPN, CDR2 SVGIG, per germline (reference sequence). The CDR3 is 12 residues long. The CDR3 DNA reads TGTGCCTGGAGTGTAACACAAGAGACCCGGTACTTC. It yields the protein CAWSVTQETRYF.

This clonotype was seen only a few times. The chain carries TRBV3-1 and TRBJ2-7; 8 bases are shared with TRBD2. The junction had 8 bases not matched to a gene; V was cut back by 1 base and J by 3 bases. The length of the CDR3 is 16 residues. The germline V gene has CDR1 LGHDT and CDR2 YNNKEL (reference sequence). The DNA for the CDR3 is TGTGCCAGCAGCCAAGGGCCGGGACTAGATCTCTACGAGCAGTACTTC. Protein product: CASSQGPGLDLYEQYF.

The chain joins TRBV24-1 to TRBJ1-1, with 7 nucleotides matching TRBD1. Germline loops: CDR1 KGHDR, CDR2 SFDVKD. J was trimmed by 0 bases and V by 8 bases; bases with no gene match: 26. The CDR3 consists of 21 residues. The CDR3 is CATTPQVNVKGAPRMNTEAFF. CDR3 DNA: TGTGCCACCACCCCCCAGGTAAATGTTAAGGGGGCGCCTCGTATGAACACTGAAGCTTTCTTT.

There are a few counts of this clonotype. The V call is TRBV28, the J call TRBJ1-2, with TRBD1 matching 10 bases. From germline, CDR1 is MDHEN and CDR2 SYDVKM. The length of the CDR3 is 14 residues. The V and J ends lost 6 bases and 4 bases, in that order; junction bases with no gene match: 5. The CDR3 loop is CASRDRGYLYGYTF. CDR3 nucleotides: TGTGCCAGCAGGGACAGGGGGTACCTCTATGGCTACACCTTC.

This chain connects TRBV5-1 to TRBJ2-1; D may match TRBD1 or TRBD2 (5 bases each). The V gene lost 0 bases and the J gene lost 10 bases, with 17 bases spanning the gap. This CDR3 comprises 15 residues. Germline CDR1 and CDR2: SGHRS and YFSETQ. The CDR3 is CASSLVLGERAEQFF. CDR3 DNA: TGCGCCAGCAGCTTGGTCTTGGGGGAGAGGGCGGAGCAGTTCTTC.